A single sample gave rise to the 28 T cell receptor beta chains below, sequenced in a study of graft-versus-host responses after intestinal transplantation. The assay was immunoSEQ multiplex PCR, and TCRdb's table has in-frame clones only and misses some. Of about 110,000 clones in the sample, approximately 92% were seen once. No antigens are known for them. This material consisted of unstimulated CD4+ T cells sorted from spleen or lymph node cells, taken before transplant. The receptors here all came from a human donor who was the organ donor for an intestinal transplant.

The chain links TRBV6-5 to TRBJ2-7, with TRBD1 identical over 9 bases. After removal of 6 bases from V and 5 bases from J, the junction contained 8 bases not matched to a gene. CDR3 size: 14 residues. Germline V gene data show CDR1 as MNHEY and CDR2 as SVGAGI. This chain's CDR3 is CASRRSGQGHEQYF. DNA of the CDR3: TGTGCCAGCAGACGTTCGGGACAGGGCCACGAGCAGTACTTC.

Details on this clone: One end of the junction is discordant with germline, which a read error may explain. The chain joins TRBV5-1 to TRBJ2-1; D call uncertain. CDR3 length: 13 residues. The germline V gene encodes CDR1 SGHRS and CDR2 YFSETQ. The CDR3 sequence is CASSLTSANEQFF. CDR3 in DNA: TGCGCCAGTAGCTTAACCTCGGCCAATGAGCAGTTCTTC.

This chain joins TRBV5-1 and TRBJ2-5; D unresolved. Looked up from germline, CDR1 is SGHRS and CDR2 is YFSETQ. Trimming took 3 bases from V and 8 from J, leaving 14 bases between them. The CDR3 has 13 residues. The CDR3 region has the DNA TGCGCCAGCAGCTCCGGACCAGAGGACACCCAGTACTTC. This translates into CASSSGPEDTQYF.

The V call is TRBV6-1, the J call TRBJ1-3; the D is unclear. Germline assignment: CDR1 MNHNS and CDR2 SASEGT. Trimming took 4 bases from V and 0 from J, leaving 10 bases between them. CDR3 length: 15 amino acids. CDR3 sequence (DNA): TGTGCCAGCAGTGTAGAACAGTACTCTGGAAACACCATATATTTT. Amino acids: CASSVEQYSGNTIYF.

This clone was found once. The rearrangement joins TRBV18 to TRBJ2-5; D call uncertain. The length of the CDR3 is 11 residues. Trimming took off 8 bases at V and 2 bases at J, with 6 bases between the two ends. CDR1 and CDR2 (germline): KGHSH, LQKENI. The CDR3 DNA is TGTGCCAGCGCCTCACAAGAGACCCAGTACTTC. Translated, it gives CASASQETQYF. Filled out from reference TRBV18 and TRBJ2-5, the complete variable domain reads NAGVMQNPRHLVRRRGQEARLRCSPMKGHSHVYWYRQLPEEGLKFMVYLQKENIIDESGMPKERFSAEFPKEGPSILRIQQVVRGDSAAYFCASASQETQYFGPGTRLLVL.

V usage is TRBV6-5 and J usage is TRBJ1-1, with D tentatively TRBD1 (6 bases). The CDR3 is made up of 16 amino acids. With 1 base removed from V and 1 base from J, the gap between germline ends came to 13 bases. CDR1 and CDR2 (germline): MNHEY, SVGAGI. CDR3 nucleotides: TGTGCCAGCAGTTACTATCCTCCGGGGGCGAACACTGAAGCTTTCTTT. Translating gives CASSYYPPGANTEAFF.

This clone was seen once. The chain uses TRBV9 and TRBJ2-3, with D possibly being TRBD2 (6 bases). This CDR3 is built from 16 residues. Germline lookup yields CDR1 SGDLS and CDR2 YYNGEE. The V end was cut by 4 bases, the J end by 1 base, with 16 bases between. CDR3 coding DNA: TGTGCCAGCAGCCCCGGCTGGGGAGGCCGCACAGATACGCAGTATTTT. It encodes CASSPGWGGRTDTQYF.

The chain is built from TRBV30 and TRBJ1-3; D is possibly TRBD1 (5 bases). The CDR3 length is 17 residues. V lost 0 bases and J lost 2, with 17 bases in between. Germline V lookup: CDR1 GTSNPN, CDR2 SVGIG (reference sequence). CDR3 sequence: CAWSVWARAGPGNTIYF. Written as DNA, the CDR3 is TGTGCCTGGAGTGTATGGGCCAGGGCAGGGCCTGGAAACACCATATATTTT.

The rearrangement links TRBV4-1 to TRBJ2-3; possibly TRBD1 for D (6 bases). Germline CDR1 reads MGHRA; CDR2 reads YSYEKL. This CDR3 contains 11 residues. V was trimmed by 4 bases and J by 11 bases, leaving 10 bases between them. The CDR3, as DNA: TGCGCCAGCAGCCTACAGGGAGTGCAGTATTTT. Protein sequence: CASSLQGVQYF.

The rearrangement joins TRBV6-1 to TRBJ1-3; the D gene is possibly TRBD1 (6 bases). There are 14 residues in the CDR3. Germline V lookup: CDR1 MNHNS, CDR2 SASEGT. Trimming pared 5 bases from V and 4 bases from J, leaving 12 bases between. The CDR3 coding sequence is TGTGCCAGCAGTTCCCTCGGACAGGGAAACACCATATATTTT. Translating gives CASSSLGQGNTIYF.

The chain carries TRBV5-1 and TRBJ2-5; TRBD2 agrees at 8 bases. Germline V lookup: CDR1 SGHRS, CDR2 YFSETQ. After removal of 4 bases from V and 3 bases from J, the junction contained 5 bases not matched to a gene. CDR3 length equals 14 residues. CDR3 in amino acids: CASSMTSAEETQYF. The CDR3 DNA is TGCGCCAGCAGCATGACTAGCGCAGAAGAGACCCAGTACTTC.

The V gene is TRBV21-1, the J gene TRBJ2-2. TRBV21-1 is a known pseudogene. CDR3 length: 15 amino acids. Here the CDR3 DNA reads TGTGCCAGCAGCGGTACCACCGCCACCACCGGGGAGCTGTTTTTT. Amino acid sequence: CASSGTTATTGELFF.

The CDR3 DNA is TGCGCCAGCAGCTTGGTTGGGGGTGGTGAAAAACTGTTTTTT. Translated, it gives CASSLVGGGEKLFF. The rearrangement links TRBV5-1 to TRBJ1-4; D may be TRBD1 (5 bases). CDR1 and CDR2 (germline): SGHRS, YFSETQ. The CDR3 has 14 residues. V was clipped by 0 bases and J by 7 bases, with 10 bases between them.

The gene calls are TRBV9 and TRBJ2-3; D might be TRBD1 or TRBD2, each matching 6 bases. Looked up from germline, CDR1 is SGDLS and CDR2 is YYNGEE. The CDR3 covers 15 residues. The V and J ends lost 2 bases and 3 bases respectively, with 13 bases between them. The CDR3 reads CASSVQGRRTDTQYF. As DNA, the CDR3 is TGTGCCAGCAGCGTTCAGGGGAGGCGTACAGATACGCAGTATTTT. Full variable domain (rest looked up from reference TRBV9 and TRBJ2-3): DSGVTQTPKHLITATGQRVTLRCSPRSGDLSVYWYQQSLDQGLQFLIQYYNGEERAKGNILERFSAQQFPDLHSELNLSSLELGDSALYFCASSVQGRRTDTQYFGPGTRLTVL.

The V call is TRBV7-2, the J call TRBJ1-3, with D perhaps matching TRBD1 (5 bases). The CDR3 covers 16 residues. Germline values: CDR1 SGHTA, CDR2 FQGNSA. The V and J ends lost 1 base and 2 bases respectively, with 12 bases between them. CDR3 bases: TGTGCCAGCAGCTTAGATCCAGGGACGGCTGGAAACACCATATATTTT. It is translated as CASSLDPGTAGNTIYF.

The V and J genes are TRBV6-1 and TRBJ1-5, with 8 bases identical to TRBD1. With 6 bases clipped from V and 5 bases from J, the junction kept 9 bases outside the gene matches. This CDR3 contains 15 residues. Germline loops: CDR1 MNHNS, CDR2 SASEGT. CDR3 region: CASRRGQDPYQPQHF. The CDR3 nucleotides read TGTGCCAGCAGAAGGGGACAGGATCCATATCAGCCCCAGCATTTT.

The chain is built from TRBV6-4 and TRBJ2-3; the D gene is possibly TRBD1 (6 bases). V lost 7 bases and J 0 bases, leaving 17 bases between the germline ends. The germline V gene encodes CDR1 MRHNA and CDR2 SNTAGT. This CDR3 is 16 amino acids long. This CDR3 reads CASTHRTELSTDTQYF. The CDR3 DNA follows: TGTGCCAGCACTCATAGGACAGAGCTGAGCACAGATACGCAGTATTTT.

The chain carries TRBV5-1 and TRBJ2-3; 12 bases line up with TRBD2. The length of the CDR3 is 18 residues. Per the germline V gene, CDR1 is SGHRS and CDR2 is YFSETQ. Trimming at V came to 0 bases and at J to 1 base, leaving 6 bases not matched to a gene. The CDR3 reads CASSLVLAGGLGTDTQYF. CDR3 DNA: TGCGCCAGCAGCTTGGTCCTAGCGGGAGGGTTGGGCACAGATACGCAGTATTTT.

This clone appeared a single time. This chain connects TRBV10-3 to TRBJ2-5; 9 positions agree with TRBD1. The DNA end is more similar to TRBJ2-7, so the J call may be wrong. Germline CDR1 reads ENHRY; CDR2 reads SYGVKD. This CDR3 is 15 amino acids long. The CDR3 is CAISLAGTGFHEQYF. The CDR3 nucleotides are TGTGCCATCAGTCTTGCCGGGACAGGGTTCCACGAGCAGTACTTC.

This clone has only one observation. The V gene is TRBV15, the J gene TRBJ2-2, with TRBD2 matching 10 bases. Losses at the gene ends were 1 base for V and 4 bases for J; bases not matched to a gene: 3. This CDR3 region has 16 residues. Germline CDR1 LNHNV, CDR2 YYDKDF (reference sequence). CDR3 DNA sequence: TGTGCCACCAGCAGAGGAGAGCGGGAGGGCACCGGGGAGCTGTTTTTT. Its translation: CATSRGEREGTGELFF.

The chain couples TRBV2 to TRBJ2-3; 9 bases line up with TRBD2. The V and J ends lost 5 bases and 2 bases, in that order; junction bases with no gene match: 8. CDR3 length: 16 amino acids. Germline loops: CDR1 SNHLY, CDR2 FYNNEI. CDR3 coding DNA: TGTGCCAGCAGTCCGGGACTAGCAGGATTCACAGATACGCAGTATTTT. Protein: CASSPGLAGFTDTQYF.

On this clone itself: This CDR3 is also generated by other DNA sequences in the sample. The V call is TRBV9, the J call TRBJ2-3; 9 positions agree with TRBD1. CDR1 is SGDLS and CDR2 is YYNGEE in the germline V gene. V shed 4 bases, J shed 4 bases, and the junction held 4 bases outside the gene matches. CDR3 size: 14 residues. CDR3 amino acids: CASSPRTGADTQYF. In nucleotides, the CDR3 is TGTGCCAGCAGCCCAAGGACAGGGGCAGATACGCAGTATTTT.

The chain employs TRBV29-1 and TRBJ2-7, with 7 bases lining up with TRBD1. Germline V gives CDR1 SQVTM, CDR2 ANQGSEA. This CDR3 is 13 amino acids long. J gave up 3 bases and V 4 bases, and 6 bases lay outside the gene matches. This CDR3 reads CSVAPDRDYEQYF. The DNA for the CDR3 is TGCAGCGTTGCCCCAGACAGGGACTACGAGCAGTACTTC.

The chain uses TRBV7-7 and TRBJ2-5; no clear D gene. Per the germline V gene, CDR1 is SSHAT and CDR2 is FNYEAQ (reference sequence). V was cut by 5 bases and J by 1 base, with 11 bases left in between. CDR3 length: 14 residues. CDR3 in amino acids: CASSRTLRQETQYF. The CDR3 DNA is TGTGCCAGCAGCCGAACACTCCGCCAAGAGACCCAGTACTTC.

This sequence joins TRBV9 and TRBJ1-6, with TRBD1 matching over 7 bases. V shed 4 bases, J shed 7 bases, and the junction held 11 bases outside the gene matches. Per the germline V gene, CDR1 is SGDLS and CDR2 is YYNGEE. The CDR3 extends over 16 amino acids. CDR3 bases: TGTGCCAGCAGCACCGATTCAGGGGGAAGGAATTCACCCCTCCACTTT. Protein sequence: CASSTDSGGRNSPLHF.

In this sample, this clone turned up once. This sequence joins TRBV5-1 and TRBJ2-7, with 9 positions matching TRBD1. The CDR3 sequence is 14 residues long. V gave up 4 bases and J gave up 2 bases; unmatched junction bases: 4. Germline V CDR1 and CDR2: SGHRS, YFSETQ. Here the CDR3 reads CASSVTGGPYEQYF. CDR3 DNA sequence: TGCGCCAGCAGCGTGACAGGGGGTCCCTACGAGCAGTACTTC. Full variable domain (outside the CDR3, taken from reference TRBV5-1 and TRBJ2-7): KAGVTQTPRYLIKTRGQQVTLSCSPISGHRSVSWYQQTPGQGLQFLFEYFSETQRNKGNFPGRFSGRQFSNSRSEMNVSTLELGDSALYLCASSVTGGPYEQYFGPGTRLTVT.

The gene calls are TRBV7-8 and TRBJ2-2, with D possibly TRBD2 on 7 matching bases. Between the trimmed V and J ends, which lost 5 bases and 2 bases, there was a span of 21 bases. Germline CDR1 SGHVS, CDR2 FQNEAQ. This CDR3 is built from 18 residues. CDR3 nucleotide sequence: TGTGCCAGCAGCCCCCAACTGGGGGGGGGCCGTAACACCGGGGAGCTGTTTTTT. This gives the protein CASSPQLGGGRNTGELFF.

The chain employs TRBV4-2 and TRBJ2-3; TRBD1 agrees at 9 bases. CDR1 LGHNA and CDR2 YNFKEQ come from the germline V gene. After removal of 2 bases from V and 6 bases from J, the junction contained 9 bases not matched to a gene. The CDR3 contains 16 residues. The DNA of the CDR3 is TGTGCCAGCAGCCAACACCGGGACAGGGAATGGGATACGCAGTATTTT. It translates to CASSQHRDREWDTQYF.